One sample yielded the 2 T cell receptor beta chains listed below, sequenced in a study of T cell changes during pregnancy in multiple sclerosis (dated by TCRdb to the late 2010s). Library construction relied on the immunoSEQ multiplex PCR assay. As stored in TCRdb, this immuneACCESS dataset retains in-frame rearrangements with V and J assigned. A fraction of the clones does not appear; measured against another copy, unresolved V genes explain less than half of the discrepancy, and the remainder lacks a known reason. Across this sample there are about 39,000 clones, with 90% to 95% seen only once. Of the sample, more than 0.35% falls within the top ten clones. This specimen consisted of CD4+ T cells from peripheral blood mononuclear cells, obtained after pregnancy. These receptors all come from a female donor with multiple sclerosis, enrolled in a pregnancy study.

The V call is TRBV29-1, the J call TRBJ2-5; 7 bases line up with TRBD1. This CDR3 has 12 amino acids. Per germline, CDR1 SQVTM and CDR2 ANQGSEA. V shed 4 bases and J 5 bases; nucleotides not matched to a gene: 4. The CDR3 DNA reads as TGCAGCGTTGCGAGGGGGCCGGAGACCCAGTACTTC. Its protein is CSVARGPETQYF.

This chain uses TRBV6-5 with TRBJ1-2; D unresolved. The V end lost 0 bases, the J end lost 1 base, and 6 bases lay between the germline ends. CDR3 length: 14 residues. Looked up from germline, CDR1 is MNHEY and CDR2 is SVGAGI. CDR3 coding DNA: TGTGCCAGCAGTTACTCGACACATAACTATGGCTACACCTTC. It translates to CASSYSTHNYGYTF.